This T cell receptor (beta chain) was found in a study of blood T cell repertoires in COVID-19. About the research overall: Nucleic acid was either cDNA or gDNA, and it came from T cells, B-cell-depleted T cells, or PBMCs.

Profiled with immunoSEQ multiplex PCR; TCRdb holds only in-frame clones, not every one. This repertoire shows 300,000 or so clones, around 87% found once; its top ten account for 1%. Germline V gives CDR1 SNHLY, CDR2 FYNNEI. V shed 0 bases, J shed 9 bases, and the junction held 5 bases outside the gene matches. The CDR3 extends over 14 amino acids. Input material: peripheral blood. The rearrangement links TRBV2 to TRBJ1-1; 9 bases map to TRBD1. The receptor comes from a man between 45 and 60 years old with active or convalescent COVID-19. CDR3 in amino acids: CASSEATGGTKAFF. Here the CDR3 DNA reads TGTGCCAGCAGTGAAGCCACAGGGGGCACAAAAGCTTTCTTT.